One and the same sample provided the 28 T cell receptor beta chains below, sequenced in a study of blood T cell repertoires in COVID-19. Assay used: immunoSEQ multiplex PCR; TCRdb lists only in-frame clones, some missing. The repertoire includes over 200,000 clones, around 85% of them detected once, and roughly 3% sits in the top ten. Sequencing input: peripheral blood. These receptors were taken from a woman in her thirties who had recovered from COVID-19.

In regard to this clone: One end of the junction varies from germline; a read error may be responsible. This chain uses TRBV6-2 or TRBV6-3 with TRBJ1-5; TRBD1 matches at 8 bases. Germline assignment: CDR1 MNHEY and CDR2 SVGEGT. The CDR3 is 15 residues long. The CDR3 DNA reads as TGCGCCAGCAACCCGACAGGGGAAGGCAATCAGCCCCAGCATTTT. It specifies CASNPTGEGNQPQHF.

The rearrangement uses TRBV3-1 (or the pseudogene TRBV3-2) and TRBJ1-6; weak D call: TRBD1 (5 bases). Germline V gene data show CDR1 as LGHDT and CDR2 as YNNKEL (reference sequence). The germline V and J ends were trimmed by 2 bases and 8 bases, with 7 bases remaining between them. This CDR3 is 13 amino acids long. CDR3 sequence reads: CASSQPGDSPLHF. CDR3 coding DNA: TGTGCCAGCAGCCAACCGGGGGATTCACCCCTCCACTTT.

The rearrangement uses TRBV4-1 and TRBJ2-1; 15 bases agree with TRBD2. Germline V gene data show CDR1 as MGHRA and CDR2 as YSYEKL. J gave up 0 bases and V 1 base, and 4 bases lay outside the gene matches. CDR3 length equals 19 residues. CDR3 DNA sequence: TGCGCCAGCAGCCAAGTCGGACTAGCGGGGGGGAGCTCCTACAATGAGCAGTTCTTC. Its translation is CASSQVGLAGGSSYNEQFF.

This sequence joins TRBV2 and TRBJ2-3, with 9 bases matching TRBD1. The CDR3 has 14 residues. Germline CDR1 is SNHLY and CDR2 is FYNNEI. The J segment lost 2 bases and the V segment lost 7 bases, leaving 4 bases of the junction unmatched. The CDR3 spells CASTGTGPTDTQYF. The CDR3 DNA reads as TGTGCCAGCACCGGGACAGGGCCCACAGATACGCAGTATTTT.

The chain recombines TRBV5-3 with TRBJ1-1, with D perhaps matching TRBD1 (5 bases). TRBV5-3 is classed as an ORF, of uncertain function. Trimming pared 0 bases from V and 0 bases from J, leaving 24 bases between. The CDR3 is 20 residues long. CDR3 in DNA: TGTGCCAGAAGCTTGGCATTGGCTTCAGGGTGCCAGTCGCTGAACACTGAAGCTTTCTTT. Translation: CARSLALASGCQSLNTEAFF.

This sequence joins TRBV7-3 and TRBJ1-2; 7 bases fit TRBD1. Germline CDR1 SGHTA, CDR2 FQGTGA. This CDR3 comprises 15 residues. With V trimmed by 4 bases and J by 4 bases, 9 bases remained unmatched. The DNA for the CDR3 is TGTGCCAGCAGCTCAACCCCCACAGGGGCCTATGGCTACACCTTC. This sequence encodes CASSSTPTGAYGYTF.

V usage is TRBV6-5 and J usage is TRBJ2-5; 7 bases line up with TRBD1. Per germline, CDR1 MNHEY and CDR2 SVGAGI. CDR3 size: 14 residues. J lost 9 bases, V lost 4 bases, and 11 bases had no gene match. This CDR3 reads CASSLLGQEVAQYF. Here the CDR3 DNA reads TGTGCCAGCAGTTTACTCGGACAGGAGGTGGCCCAGTACTTC.

This chain connects TRBV5-5 to TRBJ1-2; no reliable D call. The germline V and J ends were trimmed by 1 base and 8 bases, with 18 bases remaining between them. This CDR3 is built from 15 residues. The germline gives CDR1 SGHKS, CDR2 YYEKEE (reference sequence). Here the CDR3 DNA reads TGTGCCAGCAGCTTGAGTTTATTTGGAGGGCGAGGCTACACCTTC. It translates to CASSLSLFGGRGYTF.

V usage is TRBV6-4 and J usage is TRBJ2-2, with 9 bases identical to TRBD2. The ends lost 8 bases at V and 4 bases at J; junction bases unmatched: 5. The length of the CDR3 is 14 residues. CDR1 MRHNA and CDR2 SNTAGT come from the germline V gene. The CDR3 protein is CASERGAGTGELFF. For the CDR3, the DNA is TGTGCCAGCGAGCGGGGGGCAGGCACCGGGGAGCTGTTTTTT.

This clone was counted only a few times. The chain uses TRBV6-2 or TRBV6-3 and TRBJ1-5; a weak D match, TRBD1 (6 bases). Germline CDR1 is MNHEY and CDR2 is SVGEGT. This CDR3 is built from 13 residues. V lost 5 bases, J lost 2 bases, and 7 bases lay in between. The CDR3 DNA reads TGTGCCAGCAGTCGACAGGGCAATCAGCCCCAGCATTTT. This gives the protein CASSRQGNQPQHF.

The chain uses TRBV5-4 and TRBJ1-6, with D unclear. The CDR3 spans 15 residues. Trimming removed 2 bases at V and 5 bases at J, with 11 bases between. Germline V gene lookup returns CDR1 SGHNT and CDR2 YYREEE (reference sequence). The CDR3 bases are TGTGCCAGCAGCTTTGGTTTAGAAAATAATTCACCCCTCCACTTT. Amino acids: CASSFGLENNSPLHF.

J is TRBJ2-1 and V is TRBV3-1 (or the pseudogene TRBV3-2), with 9 bases lining up with TRBD2. The V segment lost 3 bases and the J segment 3 bases; nucleotides outside the gene matches: 3. CDR3 length equals 15 residues. The germline gives CDR1 LGHDT, CDR2 YNNKEL (reference sequence). This CDR3 is CASSHGLASYNEQFF. CDR3 sequence (DNA): TGTGCCAGCAGCCACGGACTAGCGAGCTACAATGAGCAGTTCTTC.

The chain uses TRBV7-9 and TRBJ2-1; 11 bases agree with TRBD1. Germline loops: CDR1 SEHNR, CDR2 FQNEAQ (reference sequence). The length of the CDR3 is 17 residues. The J segment lost 5 bases and the V segment lost 1 base, leaving 7 bases of the junction unmatched. Here the CDR3 reads CASSLELGQGANNEQFF. Written as DNA, the CDR3 is TGTGCCAGCAGCTTAGAACTTGGACAGGGGGCGAACAATGAGCAGTTCTTC.

The V call is TRBV7-6, the J call TRBJ1-4, with D hard to call. The germline V gene has CDR1 SGHVS and CDR2 FNYEAQ. V lost 4 bases, J lost 8 bases, and 23 bases lay in between. There are 17 residues in the CDR3. The CDR3 DNA reads as TGTGCCAGCAGCTCCAATCAGCCACGGACTTCGAGGGAAAAACTGTTTTTT. Protein sequence: CASSSNQPRTSREKLFF.

This clone was picked up one time. The V gene is TRBV5-1, the J gene TRBJ2-2, with D perhaps TRBD1 (7 bases). The CDR3 consists of 15 residues. CDR1 and CDR2 (germline): SGHRS, YFSETQ. V was pared by 4 bases and J by 5 bases, with 15 bases between. The CDR3 protein is CASSQDRAGTGELFF. The CDR3 DNA is TGCGCCAGCAGCCAAGACAGGGCGGGGACCGGGGAGCTGTTTTTT.

The gene calls are TRBV9 and TRBJ1-1, with TRBD1 matching over 9 bases. CDR1 SGDLS and CDR2 YYNGEE come from the germline V gene. Germline trimming cut 5 bases from V and 7 bases from J; bases unmatched to any gene: 9. The CDR3 length is 14 residues. CDR3 in amino acids: CASSLQQGAGEAFF. For the CDR3, the DNA is TGTGCCAGCAGTCTTCAACAGGGGGCGGGTGAAGCTTTCTTT.

The count of this clone is one. J is TRBJ1-1 and V is TRBV9; 8 bases map to TRBD1. V shed 4 bases and J 8 bases; nucleotides not matched to a gene: 10. Per the germline V gene, CDR1 is SGDLS and CDR2 is YYNGEE. This CDR3 spans 14 amino acids. DNA for the CDR3: TGTGCCAGCAGCCTAACAACAGGGGGACAGGAAGCTTTCTTT. It yields the protein CASSLTTGGQEAFF.

CDR3 coding DNA: TGCGCCAGCAGCCAAGATTGGACTAGCGGGGTTCTAAATGAGCAGTTCTTC. Translating it yields CASSQDWTSGVLNEQFF. The V call is TRBV4-1, the J call TRBJ2-1; 12 bases are a match to TRBD2. V gave up 0 bases and J gave up 7 bases; unmatched junction bases: 7. The CDR3 has 17 residues. From germline, CDR1 is MGHRA and CDR2 YSYEKL.

This rearrangement joins TRBV2 to TRBJ1-2, with 11 bases lining up with TRBD1. This CDR3 spans 13 amino acids. The germline CDR1 and CDR2 sequences are SNHLY and FYNNEI. The V gene end was trimmed by 8 bases and the J gene end by 7 bases; junction bases not matched to a gene: 6. The CDR3 DNA reads TGTGCCAGCGGACAGGGGGCTATTGGTGGCTACACCTTC. It codes for CASGQGAIGGYTF.

The chain links TRBV20-1 to TRBJ1-1; D is ambiguous. Looked up from germline, CDR1 is DFQATT and CDR2 is SNEGSKA (reference sequence). V was cut by 3 bases and J by 4 bases, with 6 bases left in between. The length of the CDR3 is 11 residues. Here the CDR3 DNA reads TGCAGTGCTAGCCGGGTCACTGAAGCTTTCTTT. Translated: CSASRVTEAFF.

This clone was recorded only once. The chain couples TRBV2 to TRBJ2-7; no definite D call. V was trimmed by 6 bases and J by 3 bases, leaving 12 bases between them. The V gene's germline CDR1 is SNHLY and CDR2 FYNNEI. The CDR3 is 13 residues long. As DNA, the CDR3 is TGTGCCAGCAGCTATACCCCCTACTACGAGCAGTACTTC. As protein: CASSYTPYYEQYF.

This clone was seen just once. The V and J genes are TRBV7-2 and TRBJ2-1, with 7 bases lining up with TRBD2. J was trimmed by 0 bases and V by 4 bases; bases with no gene match: 3. The CDR3 has 15 residues. Germline-derived CDR1 and CDR2 are SGHTA and FQGNSA. CDR3 nucleotide sequence: TGTGCCAGCAGCTCTCGGGGGGTCTCCTACAATGAGCAGTTCTTC. It specifies CASSSRGVSYNEQFF.

The chain uses TRBV5-1 and TRBJ2-7; tentative D call: TRBD2 (5 bases). V gave up 1 base and J gave up 6 bases, with 8 bases separating them. Germline V gene sequence: CDR1 SGHRS, CDR2 YFSETQ. The CDR3 has 12 residues. The DNA for the CDR3 is TGCGCCAGCAGCTTGTCGGGGATCGAGCAGTACTTC. Translation: CASSLSGIEQYF.

The chain joins TRBV11-2 to TRBJ2-7; the D gene is possibly TRBD2 (5 bases). The V gene lost 5 bases and the J gene lost 0 bases, with 14 bases spanning the gap. The CDR3 sequence is 15 residues long. Germline V CDR1 and CDR2: SGHAT, FQNNGV. CDR3 residues: CASSVQLGSSYEQYF. CDR3 bases: TGTGCCAGCAGCGTCCAACTGGGGAGCTCCTACGAGCAGTACTTC.

The J gene is TRBJ2-1, the V gene TRBV27; D may be TRBD1 (5 bases). V lost 3 bases, J lost 7 bases, and 10 bases lay in between. This CDR3 is built from 13 residues. Looked up from germline, CDR1 is MNHEY and CDR2 is SMNVEV (reference sequence). The chain's CDR3 is CASSFQGMNEQFF. CDR3 bases: TGTGCCAGCAGTTTTCAGGGTATGAATGAGCAGTTCTTC.

The chain carries TRBV3-1 (or the pseudogene TRBV3-2) and TRBJ1-5, with TRBD1 identical over 7 bases. Germline V lookup: CDR1 LGHDT, CDR2 YNNKEL (reference sequence). The CDR3 runs to 15 residues. V dropped 0 bases and J dropped 7; count of bases not matched to a gene: 6. CDR3 sequence reads: CASSQDGTVGQPQHF. CDR3 nucleotides: TGTGCCAGCAGCCAAGACGGGACAGTCGGGCAGCCCCAGCATTTT.

The chain has TRBV19 and TRBJ1-6; 9 nucleotides line up with TRBD1. V lost 3 bases and J lost 10; bases outside the gene matches: 7. Per the germline V gene, CDR1 is LNHDA and CDR2 is SQIVND (reference sequence). The CDR3 consists of 15 residues. Here the CDR3 reads CASSMYRDRVSPLHF. In DNA, the CDR3 is TGTGCCAGTAGTATGTATCGGGACAGGGTGTCACCCCTCCACTTT.

The J gene is TRBJ2-2, the V gene TRBV6-5; 9 nucleotides agree with TRBD1. With 7 bases clipped from V and 5 bases from J, the junction kept 8 bases outside the gene matches. Germline loops: CDR1 MNHEY, CDR2 SVGAGI. The CDR3 sequence is 15 residues long. Here the CDR3 reads CASTQDRGYTGELFF. The CDR3 nucleotides are TGTGCCAGCACCCAAGACAGGGGGTATACCGGGGAGCTGTTTTTT.